This TCR beta chain was documented in a study of shared clonotypes between healthy human individuals. Study as a whole: Each donor's CD8 memory used one plate, CD8 naive two, each CD4 subset three.

Every immunoSEQ plate was one replicate of a subset's evenly spread DNA. Using immunoSEQ multiplex PCR, the repertoire was profiled, and TCRdb retains in-frame clones only, with some absent. The data hold 600,000 to 750,000 clones, with around 72% observed a single time. Germline CDR1 and CDR2: SGHAT and FQNNGV. The CDR3 extends over 16 amino acids. With V trimmed by 1 base and J by 10 bases, 13 bases remained unmatched. This clonotype was obtained from a woman in her twenties or thirties in good health. The specimen was memory CD4+ T cells sorted from blood. The sample's subset: CD45RA-negative fraction. This chain links TRBV11-2 with TRBJ2-1; 7 bases fit TRBD1. In DNA form, the CDR3 reads TGTGCCAGCAGCTTAGCCCTAGCTCGACAGGGCTCCGAGCAGTTCTTC. This translates into CASSLALARQGSEQFF. Looking up the rest from reference TRBV11-2 and TRBJ2-1 gives the full variable domain: EAGVAQSPRYKIIEKRQSVAFWCNPISGHATLYWYQQILGQGPKLLIQFQNNGVVDDSQLPKDRFSAERLKGVDSTLKIQPAKLEDSAVYLCASSLALARQGSEQFFGPGTRLTVL.